The source of this T cell receptor (beta chain) is a study of cytomegalovirus exposure and HLA in healthy donors. Study-level background: HLA-typed donors were the source of approximately 88 million unique TCRs held in an early data release.

With 3 bases removed from V and 0 bases from J, the gap between germline ends came to 6 bases. The CDR3 is 14 residues long. CDR1 is LNHDA, CDR2 SQIVND, per germline (reference sequence). In the case of this clone: What it recognizes is unknown.

The study, taken as a whole, reports: Prediction of most subjects' HLA-A and HLA-B alleles by TCR beta sequences was reportedly accurate.

The PCR had 60 Vbeta and 13 Jbeta primers. Data came from immunoSEQ multiplex PCR; TCRdb stores just in-frame clones and leaves some out. The table shows roughly 180,000 clones, with 78% occurring only once. The TCR was taken from a female donor in good health and CMV-seronegative. The genes are TRBV19 and TRBJ1-5, with D possibly being TRBD1 (5 bases). Sequenced sample: PBMCs. Here the CDR3 reads CASSMTASNQPQHF. Written as DNA, the CDR3 is TGTGCCAGTAGTATGACAGCTAGCAATCAGCCCCAGCATTTT.